This TCR beta chain stems from a study of shared clonotypes between healthy human individuals (TCRdb year 2020). The study in broad terms: A couple of women and three men aged 18 to 49 years were included in the cohort. Per donor, three plates each were used for CD4 naive and CD4 memory, two for CD8 naive, and one for CD8 memory. To estimate repertoire size and how much clonotypes are shared between individuals, the study performed deep sequencing of blood TCR repertoires from a handful of healthy adults. To increase sequencing depth and limit assay-specific biases, different laboratories used diverse techniques to prepare libraries and sequence TCR repertoires. Between about 0.94 and 8.9 billion PBMCs per donor were obtained by leukapheresis. Paper-wide results and their limitations: Pairwise subsampling indicated that sequencing depth was expected to affect the degree of clonotype sharing among donors. Only blood was sampled, and tissue TCR repertoires likely differ from those in blood. Higher generation probabilities were observed for clonotypes shared by all four sorted-subset donors than for non-shared clonotypes. Rarefaction of sorted-subset datasets indicated incomplete sequencing despite the large sequencing depth. Naive subsets generally had larger estimated clonotype richness than memory subsets. Because the study included a small number of donors, the genetic and exposure-history diversity represented was limited. Sharing across several donors was observed for 5% to 6.5% of naive CD4, 3.5% of naive CD8, over 2% of memory CD4, and about 0.4% of memory CD8 clonotypes.

CD8 naive samples consisted of CD45RO-negative cells that were positively selected for CCR7, yielding a CD45RA+CCR7+ population without TemRA cells. Healthy HIV-negative adults with no recently reported acute infections or vaccinations were included as donors. Only Caucasian adults living in Nashville, Tennessee, USA were represented among the donors. After blood collection by leukapheresis, PBMCs were isolated using Ficoll-Histopaque density gradient centrifugation and then cryopreserved in the vapor phase of liquid nitrogen. Purity and quantity of every magnetically sorted T cell population were checked by analytical flow cytometry. Genomic DNA was isolated from each sorted fraction and quantified by UV absorbance on a Nanodrop 2000c. Turning to this clone: Its cognate antigen has yet to be identified. No much larger clonotype is one base removed from it; base qualities were not supplied.

TCR CDR3 regions were amplified from genomic DNA by multiplex PCR using the deep immunoSEQ assay. Extracted genomic DNA from each cell subset was distributed evenly across all wells of several immunoSEQ 96-well plates, and each plate was treated as a replicate. For sorted subsets, 150 to 250 ng genomic DNA, equal to about 30,000 T cell genomes, was loaded into each replicate PCR. Purified libraries were measured with a Qubit 3.0 fluorometer, size-checked on a Bioanalyzer 2100, and measured again with the KAPA Library Quantification kit. Each immunoSEQ 96-well plate was sequenced on its own single-read 150-cycle Illumina NextSeq 550 flow cell. Per the source publication's procedure: Because the immunoSEQ output included only junctional sequences and no quality scores, the filtering could not be the same as the filtering used for full-length reads. To assign V/J genes and CDR3, sequences were annotated using PyIR, a Python wrapper for IgBLAST v1.9, with IMGT germline references. Reads with weak V/J assignments (E-value above 1e-6), missing CDR3, stop codons, out-of-frame junctions, or ambiguous translated residues were removed. A V3J clonotype was defined by an identical inferred V gene, J gene, and CDR3 amino acid sequence. To compute the percentage overlap between repertoires, the number of shared unique clonotypes was divided by the size of the smaller repertoire. Richness of each repertoire was evaluated using RTK rarefaction, the Chao1 estimator, and Recon v2.1 estimates of unobserved clonotypes. OLGA was used to compute generation probabilities for all TCRbeta clonotypes that the gDNA method yielded from several donors. TCRdb obtained this table from immuneACCESS and retained in-frame rearrangements with V and J assigned. These tables miss some clones; where compared with another copy, unresolved V genes account for less than half of the shortfall, and the remainder is unexplained. V and J calls and clone size are those listed in that table; D and trimming were worked out from the DNA. The sample records millions of clones, roughly 91% of which are singletons. The ten top clones hold 1.5% to 2% of the sample.

Sequenced input: naive CD8+ T cells from PBMCs. Read against the paper, the sample's cell subset or site label means: CD45RA+CCR7+. The origin of this receptor is a man between 18 and 29 years old in good health. Some clones in this sample may be carry-over from other donors' samples.

The sequence in DNA is TGTGCCAGCAGCTCGGGACTAGCGGGGACCACAGATACGCAGTATTTT. This sequence encodes CASSSGLAGTTDTQYF. Recombination connected TRBV7-8 to TRBJ2-3, with TRBD2 matching 13 junction bases. From the cysteine up to the phenylalanine, the CDR3 has a length of 16 residues. Only the CDR3 DNA is retained, 48 bases long and in frame from the first base. V is cut back by 4 bases and J by 2 bases, with 3 bases in the junction unmatched. Via the germline V gene, CDR1 is SGHVS and CDR2 FQNEAQ.